These 16 T cell receptor beta chains were all obtained from the same sample, sequenced in a study of shared clonotypes between healthy human individuals. Only CD45RO-negative cells positively selected for CCR7 counted as naive CD8 cells, so terminally differentiated effector memory CD45RA+ cells were excluded. Clones were sequenced by immunoSEQ multiplex PCR, and TCRdb holds only the in-frame ones, with some missing. The data hold 2 million or so clones, with roughly 94% observed a single time. The sequencing input was naive CD8+ T cells sorted from blood. The receptors here all came from a young man in good health.

The gene calls are TRBV6-1 and TRBJ2-7; D uncertain. The length of the CDR3 is 11 residues. Trimming removed 8 bases from V and 5 bases from J, with 10 bases in between. Germline values: CDR1 MNHNS, CDR2 SASEGT. CDR3 DNA sequence: TGTGCCAGCCGTAATACGCACGAGCAGTACTTC. It translates to CASRNTHEQYF.

The count of this clone is one. This chain connects TRBV7-9 to TRBJ2-7; possible D gene TRBD1, 6 bases. The CDR3 is 15 residues long. Germline V CDR1 and CDR2: SEHNR, FQNEAQ (reference sequence). V gave up 1 base and J gave up 3 bases, with 13 bases separating them. CDR3: CASSLEGRDIYEQYF. The CDR3 region has the DNA TGTGCCAGCAGCTTAGAGGGTCGGGACATCTACGAGCAGTACTTC.

V and J are TRBV7-6 and TRBJ1-1, with D unclear. This CDR3 is 18 amino acids long. V lost 0 bases and J 1 base, leaving 18 bases between the germline ends. Germline lookup yields CDR1 SGHVS and CDR2 FNYEAQ. The CDR3 region has the DNA TGTGCCAGCAGCTTAGCGTTGGGAGGGTTGGCGCGGAACACTGAAGCTTTCTTT. Translation: CASSLALGGLARNTEAFF.

The chain joins TRBV29-1 to TRBJ2-7; D possibly matches TRBD1 or TRBD2 (5 bases each). The CDR3 runs to 15 residues. V lost 1 base to trimming and J lost 0 bases, with 13 bases between them. The V gene's germline CDR1 is SQVTM and CDR2 ANQGSEA. CDR3 loop: CSVEGGQGDSYEQYF. CDR3 in DNA: TGCAGCGTTGAAGGTGGCCAGGGAGACTCCTACGAGCAGTACTTC.

J is TRBJ2-2 and V is TRBV2; D gene ambiguous. The germline V gene has CDR1 SNHLY and CDR2 FYNNEI. CDR3 size: 15 residues. Trimming removed 1 base at V and 9 bases at J, with 15 bases between. CDR3 DNA sequence: TGTGCCAGCAGTGAAGTGCGAGACCCCGCTCGGGAGCTGTTTTTT. Its protein product is CASSEVRDPARELFF.

This chain connects TRBV5-1 to TRBJ2-7; no clear D. Germline values: CDR1 SGHRS, CDR2 YFSETQ. Between the trimmed V and J ends, which lost 1 base and 0 bases, there was a span of 5 bases. CDR3 length: 13 residues. The CDR3 here is CASSLFGSYEQYF. The CDR3 DNA reads as TGCGCCAGCAGCTTGTTTGGCTCCTACGAGCAGTACTTC.

The V gene is TRBV29-1, the J gene TRBJ1-1, with a weak D call TRBD1 (5 bases). The length of the CDR3 is 13 residues. Germline V gives CDR1 SQVTM, CDR2 ANQGSEA. Trimming left V 4 bases short and J 4 bases short, with 13 bases between. As DNA, the CDR3 is TGCAGCGTTGCTGGGGGGAGTGCCACTGAAGCTTTCTTT. It encodes CSVAGGSATEAFF.

CDR3 sequence (DNA): TGTGCCAGCAGCTTAGACGGCCGGGTACTATACAATGAGCAGTTCTTC. This codes for CASSLDGRVLYNEQFF. V gene TRBV11-2 combines with J gene TRBJ2-1; no clear D gene. Germline V CDR1 and CDR2: SGHAT, FQNNGV. The CDR3 is 16 residues long. Trimming left V 0 bases short and J 4 bases short, with 13 bases between.

Worth noting for this clone: This CDR3 is also generated by other DNA sequences in the sample. The chain couples TRBV5-1 to TRBJ2-7, with 10 bases fitting TRBD1. From germline, CDR1 is SGHRS and CDR2 YFSETQ. Trimming cost V 0 bases and J 2 bases; bases outside gene matches: 2. The CDR3 length is 15 residues. The CDR3 spells CASSLGTGGTYEQYF. DNA for the CDR3: TGCGCCAGCAGCTTGGGGACAGGGGGTACCTACGAGCAGTACTTC.

This chain connects TRBV30 to TRBJ1-1; D ambiguous. The CDR3 runs 15 residues. CDR1 and CDR2 (germline): GTSNPN, SVGIG (reference sequence). Trimming left V 7 bases short and J 1 base short, with 19 bases between. The chain's CDR3 is CASEGPVPQNTEAFF. The CDR3 nucleotides are TGTGCCTCGGAGGGCCCGGTCCCCCAGAACACTGAAGCTTTCTTT.

The chain couples TRBV19 to TRBJ1-2; D ambiguous. V was clipped by 5 bases and J by 4 bases, with 17 bases between them. The CDR3 length is 15 residues. Germline V gives CDR1 LNHDA, CDR2 SQIVND (reference sequence). CDR3: CASSALNQARYGYTF. DNA of the CDR3: TGTGCCAGTAGTGCCCTCAACCAGGCGCGCTATGGCTACACCTTC.

This clone was recorded once. The genes are TRBV7-2 and TRBJ2-7; D is undetermined. V was pared by 1 base and J by 3 bases, with 16 bases between. The length of the CDR3 is 16 residues. Germline CDR1 and CDR2: SGHTA and FQGNSA. In DNA form, the CDR3 reads TGTGCCAGCAGCTTAGAATTCGCCGAAGATGGCTACGAGCAGTACTTC. Its protein product is CASSLEFAEDGYEQYF. Supplemented by reference TRBV7-2 and TRBJ2-7, the full variable domain reads GAGVSQSPSNKVTEKGKDVELRCDPISGHTALYWYRQSLGQGLEFLIYFQGNSAPDKSGLPSDRFSAERTGGSVSTLTIQRTQQEDSAVYLCASSLEFAEDGYEQYFGPGTRLTVT.

The rearrangement uses TRBV5-8 and TRBJ2-2; D not certain. CDR1 and CDR2 (germline): SGHTS, YDEGEE. This CDR3 comprises 12 residues. V lost 5 bases and J lost 5, with 7 bases in between. The CDR3 DNA reads as TGTGCCAGCAGTATCAAGACCGGGGAGCTGTTTTTT. As protein: CASSIKTGELFF.

Only a few counts were recorded for this clone. At the DNA level, this CDR3 is encoded by other sequences in the same sample as well. The V gene is TRBV5-6, the J gene TRBJ2-7, with D tentatively TRBD1 (6 bases). V gave up 1 base and J gave up 4 bases, with 12 bases separating them. Germline V gene sequence: CDR1 SGHDT, CDR2 YYEEEE. CDR3 size: 14 residues. The CDR3 DNA sequence: TGTGCCAGCAGCTTGCCCGGACAGCTATACGAGCAGTACTTC. Translation: CASSLPGQLYEQYF.

The V call is TRBV6-5, the J call TRBJ2-7; D may correspond to TRBD1 or TRBD2 (5 bases each). From germline, CDR1 is MNHEY and CDR2 SVGAGI. V was pared by 8 bases and J by 5 bases, with 19 bases between. This CDR3 region has 14 residues. The DNA of the CDR3 is TGTGCCAGCTCCCTAGCCGGGACCCACGACGAGCAGTACTTC. Its protein is CASSLAGTHDEQYF.

The chain recombines TRBV5-6 with TRBJ2-3; 10 bases agree with TRBD2. The trim removed 0 bases at V and 4 bases at J, leaving 11 bases unmatched. This CDR3 has 18 residues. The germline CDR1 and CDR2 sequences are SGHDT and YYEEEE. The CDR3 bases are TGTGCCAGCAGCTTGGCTAGCGGGAGTTTGGTAGTTTCAGATACGCAGTATTTT. Amino acid sequence: CASSLASGSLVVSDTQYF.